What follows are 27 T cell receptor beta chains derived from one specimen sequenced in a study of blood T cell repertoires in COVID-19. The table came from immunoSEQ multiplex PCR; TCRdb's copy has only in-frame clones and leaves some out. The sample has approximately 440,000 clones, about 91% seen once; the top ten hold roughly 12%. Sequences were obtained from peripheral blood. The receptors were gathered from a woman in her forties or fifties with COVID-19, enrolled during active disease.

V usage is TRBV19 and J usage is TRBJ2-4; 12 positions match TRBD1. Trimming took 6 bases from V and 5 from J; bases not matched to a gene: 11. CDR1 is LNHDA and CDR2 is SQIVND in the germline V gene (reference sequence). The CDR3 spans 17 residues. Here the CDR3 DNA reads TGTGCCAGTAGCGGGGGACAGGGGGCGCGTTTCCAAAACATTCAGTACTTC. This gives the protein CASSGGQGARFQNIQYF.

The chain has TRBV19 and TRBJ2-6; tentatively, D is TRBD2 (5 bases). The CDR3 sequence is 18 residues long. In germline, CDR1 is LNHDA, CDR2 SQIVND (reference sequence). V was pared by 3 bases and J by 1 base, with 16 bases between. The CDR3 loop reads CASSMDGELLSGANVLTF. In DNA form, the CDR3 reads TGTGCCAGTAGTATGGACGGGGAACTACTTTCTGGGGCCAACGTCCTGACTTTC.

This clone appeared a single time. J is TRBJ1-6 and V is TRBV30; D is possibly TRBD1 (6 bases). This CDR3 region has 17 residues. Trimming took 2 bases from V and 0 from J, leaving 14 bases between them. The germline V gene encodes CDR1 GTSNPN and CDR2 SVGIG (reference sequence). The CDR3 loop reads CAWSPWSDSSYNSPLHF. CDR3 bases: TGTGCCTGGAGTCCTTGGTCGGACAGCTCCTATAATTCACCCCTCCACTTT.

V gene TRBV5-1 combines with J gene TRBJ1-4; D gene unclear. Germline loops: CDR1 SGHRS, CDR2 YFSETQ. V lost 2 bases to trimming and J lost 8 bases, with 13 bases between them. This CDR3 has 14 amino acids. The CDR3 DNA follows: TGCGCCAGCAGCTTAGAGGCGACCGGGGAAAAACTGTTTTTT. Translating it yields CASSLEATGEKLFF.

The chain is built from TRBV5-1 and TRBJ2-7; TRBD1 matches at 8 bases. Germline lookup yields CDR1 SGHRS and CDR2 YFSETQ. The CDR3 runs 14 residues. Trimming took 5 bases from V and 2 from J; bases not matched to a gene: 6. Here the CDR3 reads CASRPGQDTYEQYF. As DNA, the CDR3 is TGCGCCAGCAGACCGGGACAGGACACCTACGAGCAGTACTTC.

This chain joins TRBV12-3 or TRBV12-4 and TRBJ1-2; possibly TRBD1 for D (6 bases). The CDR3 has 13 amino acids. Trimming stripped 6 bases from V and 5 bases from J, with 13 bases between. CDR3 sequence: CASSTRGGYGYTF. CDR3 bases: TGTGCCAGCAGCACCAGGGGAGGGTATGGCTACACCTTC.

The J gene is TRBJ2-3, the V gene TRBV2; TRBD1 agrees at 8 bases. Germline-derived CDR1 and CDR2 are SNHLY and FYNNEI. The CDR3 loop spans 16 amino acids. The trim removed 5 bases at V and 2 bases at J, leaving 9 bases unmatched. CDR3 loop: CASSPRTGINTDTQYF. CDR3 DNA sequence: TGTGCCAGCAGTCCCCGGACAGGGATAAACACAGATACGCAGTATTTT.

This sequence joins TRBV28 and TRBJ1-2; 7 bases match TRBD1. Looked up from germline, CDR1 is MDHEN and CDR2 is SYDVKM. V shed 6 bases, J shed 3 bases, and the junction held 7 bases outside the gene matches. There are 14 residues in the CDR3. The CDR3 is CASRIQGVDYGYTF. CDR3 nucleotides: TGTGCCAGCAGAATTCAGGGGGTTGACTATGGCTACACCTTC.

The chain employs TRBV28 and TRBJ1-2; TRBD1 agrees at 7 bases. The ends lost 8 bases at V and 4 bases at J; junction bases unmatched: 10. CDR3 length equals 14 residues. Germline V gene lookup returns CDR1 MDHEN and CDR2 SYDVKM. CDR3 residues: CASDNRGRAYGYTF. In DNA form, the CDR3 reads TGTGCCAGCGATAACAGGGGACGAGCCTATGGCTACACCTTC.

This chain uses TRBV6-6 with TRBJ2-5, with a weak D call TRBD2 (6 bases). The germline gives CDR1 MNHNY, CDR2 SVGAGI (reference sequence). The CDR3 has 14 amino acids. V dropped 6 bases and J dropped 4 bases, with 15 bases sitting between them. CDR3 bases: TGTGCCAGCAGCTCACTGGCGGGGAGAGAGACCCAGTACTTC. Protein sequence: CASSSLAGRETQYF.

The V call is TRBV28, the J call TRBJ1-2; TRBD1 aligns across 8 bases. Germline loops: CDR1 MDHEN, CDR2 SYDVKM. The V gene end was trimmed by 4 bases and the J gene end by 5 bases; junction bases not matched to a gene: 12. This CDR3 contains 16 residues. Here the CDR3 DNA reads TGTGCCAGCAGTTGGACAGGGTTCATCTCACAGTATGGCTACACCTTC. Protein sequence: CASSWTGFISQYGYTF.

The V call is TRBV3-1 (or the pseudogene TRBV3-2), the J call TRBJ1-1; no definite D call. The CDR3 consists of 14 residues. V lost 1 base and J lost 4, with 10 bases in between. The germline V gene has CDR1 LGHDT and CDR2 YNNKEL (reference sequence). CDR3 residues: CASSQVAGSTEAFF. The CDR3, as DNA: TGTGCCAGCAGCCAAGTCGCGGGTAGCACTGAAGCTTTCTTT.

This clone came up once. V usage is TRBV6-5 and J usage is TRBJ1-2; 12 nucleotides line up with TRBD1. Germline V gene lookup returns CDR1 MNHEY and CDR2 SVGAGI. The CDR3 spans 13 residues. The V gene end was trimmed by 8 bases and the J gene end by 8 bases; junction bases not matched to a gene: 6. The CDR3 DNA follows: TGTGCCAGCGGGAGGGACAGGGGGCGCGGCTACACCTTC. This sequence encodes CASGRDRGRGYTF.

The rearrangement joins TRBV2 to TRBJ1-5; TRBD1 might be the D (6 bases). This CDR3 comprises 16 residues. The germline V and J ends were trimmed by 3 bases and 4 bases, with 16 bases remaining between them. Germline V lookup: CDR1 SNHLY, CDR2 FYNNEI. The CDR3 spells CASSDYPDTGNQPQHF. The CDR3 bases are TGTGCCAGCAGTGATTATCCCGATACAGGGAATCAGCCCCAGCATTTT.

About this clone itself: Additional DNA sequences in this sample encode the identical CDR3. The rearrangement joins TRBV5-1 to TRBJ1-2, with D possibly being TRBD1 (5 bases). With 2 bases removed from V and 2 bases from J, the gap between germline ends came to 10 bases. Germline V gene data show CDR1 as SGHRS and CDR2 as YFSETQ. The CDR3 loop spans 14 amino acids. CDR3 loop: CASSLRGANYGYTF. CDR3 sequence (DNA): TGCGCCAGCAGCTTAAGGGGCGCCAACTATGGCTACACCTTC.

With regard to this clone: Other DNA variants within this sample encode the same CDR3. The gene calls are TRBV11-3 and TRBJ2-1, with a tentative D call TRBD2 (5 bases). The CDR3 is 15 residues long. The germline gives CDR1 SGHNT, CDR2 YENEEA. V dropped 1 base and J dropped 0 bases, with 7 bases sitting between them. The CDR3 loop is CASSLGRGSYNEQFF. DNA for the CDR3: TGTGCCAGCAGCTTAGGACGGGGCTCCTACAATGAGCAGTTCTTC.

J is TRBJ2-7 and V is TRBV5-4; tentatively, D is TRBD1 (5 bases). This CDR3 is built from 14 residues. The germline gives CDR1 SGHNT, CDR2 YYREEE (reference sequence). The ends were cut back, 0 bases at V and 1 base at J, with 8 bases in the middle. The CDR3 loop reads CASSLVGESYEQYF. DNA for the CDR3: TGTGCCAGCAGCTTGGTAGGGGAATCCTACGAGCAGTACTTC.

The V and J genes are TRBV28 and TRBJ2-3, with TRBD2 identical over 10 bases. Germline-derived CDR1 and CDR2 are MDHEN and SYDVKM. The V gene end was trimmed by 5 bases and the J gene end by 2 bases; junction bases not matched to a gene: 10. The CDR3 runs 17 residues. DNA for the CDR3: TGTGCCAGCAGTCCTGCTGGGACTAGCGCTACCACAGATACGCAGTATTTT. Protein: CASSPAGTSATTDTQYF.

This chain connects TRBV18 to TRBJ1-5, with 7 bases that match TRBD1. CDR1 is KGHSH, CDR2 LQKENI, per germline. V lost 3 bases, J lost 0 bases, and 5 bases stayed unmatched. CDR3 length: 16 amino acids. This chain's CDR3 is CASSPFTGDSNQPQHF. CDR3 DNA: TGTGCCAGCTCACCTTTCACAGGGGATAGCAATCAGCCCCAGCATTTT.

In its sample, this clone was seen a few times. J is TRBJ1-2 and V is TRBV9, with D perhaps matching TRBD1 (6 bases). CDR1 and CDR2 (germline): SGDLS, YYNGEE. Trimming cost V 0 bases and J 7 bases, with 10 bases left between them. The CDR3 has 13 residues. Written as DNA, the CDR3 is TGTGCCAGCAGCGTAGATGAGGGGGTTGGCTACACCTTC. It translates to CASSVDEGVGYTF.

The chain recombines TRBV5-4 with TRBJ2-7; TRBD1 agrees at 8 bases. CDR1 is SGHNT, CDR2 YYREEE, per germline (reference sequence). The CDR3 consists of 15 residues. Trimming removed 4 bases from V and 2 bases from J; junction bases left unmatched: 8. In DNA, the CDR3 is TGTGCCAGCAGCCTGGGACAGGCACAAACCTACGAGCAGTACTTC. Translation gives CASSLGQAQTYEQYF.

The V and J genes are TRBV3-1 (or the pseudogene TRBV3-2) and TRBJ1-2, with TRBD1 as a possible D gene (6 bases). Germline assignment: CDR1 LGHDT and CDR2 YNNKEL (reference sequence). This CDR3 is built from 14 residues. Between the trimmed V and J ends, which lost 4 bases and 6 bases, there was a span of 15 bases. The CDR3 nucleotides are TGTGCCAGCAGCCCCTGGACAGCCTGGGATGGCTACACCTTC. It codes for CASSPWTAWDGYTF.

The rearrangement joins TRBV28 to TRBJ2-1, with 11 bases aligning to TRBD1. Germline V gives CDR1 MDHEN, CDR2 SYDVKM. V lost 0 bases, J lost 6 bases, and 4 bases stayed unmatched. The CDR3 covers 16 residues. CDR3 in amino acids: CASSLWGQGVSNEQFF. CDR3 nucleotide sequence: TGTGCCAGCAGTTTATGGGGACAGGGGGTAAGCAATGAGCAGTTCTTC.

This sequence joins TRBV18 and TRBJ1-6; D unclear. Germline-derived CDR1 and CDR2 are KGHSH and LQKENI. Trimming left V 11 bases short and J 7 bases short, with 15 bases between. CDR3 length: 13 residues. The CDR3 nucleotides are TGTGCCGGGGAGGATTGCAGGAATTCACCCCTCCACTTT. Its translation is CAGEDCRNSPLHF.

This chain uses TRBV6-5 with TRBJ2-7; weak D call: TRBD2 (6 bases). V was pared by 6 bases and J by 6 bases, with 18 bases between. This CDR3 is 14 amino acids long. Per germline, CDR1 MNHEY and CDR2 SVGAGI. The CDR3 DNA reads as TGTGCCAGCAGCTGGGACTCCCGGGCGGGCGAGCAGTACTTC. Protein product: CASSWDSRAGEQYF.

The genes are TRBV2 and TRBJ2-5; 8 nucleotides line up with TRBD1. The CDR3 has 15 residues. Trimming cost V 5 bases and J 1 base; bases outside gene matches: 6. CDR1 and CDR2 (germline): SNHLY, FYNNEI. In DNA form, the CDR3 reads TGTGCCAGCAGTTCCCGTGGGACAGGCCAAGAGACCCAGTACTTC. It yields the protein CASSSRGTGQETQYF.

DNA for the CDR3: TGTGCCAGCTGCTCCGGGACAGGGGATGAAAAACTGTTTTTT. Protein product: CASCSGTGDEKLFF. The chain uses TRBV2 and TRBJ1-4, with TRBD1 matching 10 bases. The V segment lost 8 bases and the J segment 6 bases; nucleotides outside the gene matches: 6. Looked up from germline, CDR1 is SNHLY and CDR2 is FYNNEI. The CDR3 is made up of 14 amino acids.